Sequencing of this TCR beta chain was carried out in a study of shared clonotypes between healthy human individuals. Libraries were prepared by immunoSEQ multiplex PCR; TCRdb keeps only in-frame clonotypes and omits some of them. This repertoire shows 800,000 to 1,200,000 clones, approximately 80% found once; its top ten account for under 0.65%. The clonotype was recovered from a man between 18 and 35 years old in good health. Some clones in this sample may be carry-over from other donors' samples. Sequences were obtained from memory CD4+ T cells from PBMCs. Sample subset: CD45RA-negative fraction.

CDR3 region: CAISEQMSSYEQYF. The CDR3 DNA is TGTGCCATCAGTGAACAGATGAGCTCCTACGAGCAGTACTTC. The chain recombines TRBV10-3 with TRBJ2-7; no reliable D call. The CDR3 covers 14 residues. V was shortened by 3 bases and J by 0 bases, with 9 bases between the two germline ends. Germline V gene lookup returns CDR1 ENHRY and CDR2 SYGVKD.